The clone carrying this TCR beta chain appeared many times. What it binds is unknown. These data originate in a study of T-cell memory formation after mild COVID-19. Overall study context: TCR clusters were largely donor specific.

The study's findings and limits: The study found contracting CD4+ clones mainly in CM and EM and contracting CD8+ clones in EMRA. Contracting clones from day 15 to 85 showed balanced CD4/CD8; later expanders favored CD4+.

TCRdb reprocessed the 5' RACE reads with MiXCR, giving one entry per CDR3 protein. Here the sample spans under 300,000 distinct CDR3 sequences, approximately 9% being singletons. Germline V CDR1 and CDR2: SGHRS, YFSETQ. J lost 0 bases, V lost 1 base, and 4 bases had no gene match. This CDR3 has 17 amino acids. This sequence originates from a man aged 18 to 29 who had mild COVID-19 (a few samples of this study predate the infection). Cell type and time point are not known. The chain has TRBV5-1 and TRBJ2-1; the match to TRBD2 covers 10 bases. Input material: PBMCs or a T cell subset sorted from them (not recorded which). CDR3 nucleotides: TGCGCCAGCAGCTTGCTAGCGGGGGTGAGCTCCTACAATGAGCAGTTCTTC. It encodes CASSLLAGVSSYNEQFF.